This TCR beta chain was recovered during a study of blood T cells in healthy people across ages. The authors ran a second PCR of 7 to 11 cycles using a sample-barcoded 5' primer and a J-beta primer mix. TCRdb re-derived calls from the 5' RACE reads in MiXCR, one entry per CDR3 protein. Of under 1,100,000 distinct CDR3 sequences in the sample, roughly a quarter were seen once. Trimming took off 1 base at V and 4 bases at J, with 10 bases between the two ends. Germline CDR1 and CDR2: SEHNR and FQNEAQ (reference sequence). The CDR3 has 15 amino acids. This clonotype was counted only a few times. This same sample was also part of a study on T cells of mothers and their children.

V and J are TRBV7-9 and TRBJ1-4; D gene ambiguous. The sequence was collected from a girl aged 2 to 10 in good health. Sequencing was done on a sample of blood. This chain's CDR3 is CASSLEALVNEKLFF. In nucleotides, the CDR3 is TGTGCCAGCAGCTTAGAGGCCCTAGTTAATGAAAAACTGTTTTTT.